Below, 29 T cell receptor beta chains from the same sample are listed, as sequenced in a study of shared clonotypes between healthy human individuals. This table comes from immunoSEQ multiplex PCR, and its TCRdb copy is limited to in-frame clones, with some not included. The sample shows more than 2 million clones, almost 96% of them seen only once. Specimen: naive CD4+ T cells sorted from blood. Subset specified: CD45RA+ positively selected. Receptors originate from a man younger than 35 in good health.

Regarding this clone: This CDR3 is also generated by other DNA sequences in the sample. The J gene is TRBJ2-7, the V gene TRBV30; TRBD2 might be the D (6 bases). The V and J ends lost 0 bases and 0 bases respectively, with 9 bases between them. Germline loops: CDR1 GTSNPN, CDR2 SVGIG (reference sequence). The CDR3 runs 14 residues. For the CDR3, the DNA is TGTGCCTGGAGTGTGGGCGGGGACTCCTACGAGCAGTACTTC. It translates to CAWSVGGDSYEQYF.

The chain links TRBV5-1 to TRBJ2-1; D gene unclear. Per germline, CDR1 SGHRS and CDR2 YFSETQ. Trimming took 0 bases from V and 5 from J, leaving 6 bases between them. The CDR3 is 13 amino acids. CDR3 amino acids: CASSLGANNEQFF. DNA of the CDR3: TGCGCCAGCAGCTTGGGCGCGAACAATGAGCAGTTCTTC.

The chain recombines TRBV5-1 with TRBJ2-7; D call uncertain. Germline V lookup: CDR1 SGHRS, CDR2 YFSETQ. With 0 bases removed from V and 5 bases from J, the gap between germline ends came to 15 bases. This CDR3 comprises 15 residues. The CDR3 here is CASSLVSAVKNEQYF. CDR3 DNA: TGCGCCAGCAGCTTGGTGTCGGCAGTAAAGAACGAGCAGTACTTC. The complete variable domain, with remaining parts taken from reference TRBV5-1 and TRBJ2-7, reads KAGVTQTPRYLIKTRGQQVTLSCSPISGHRSVSWYQQTPGQGLQFLFEYFSETQRNKGNFPGRFSGRQFSNSRSEMNVSTLELGDSALYLCASSLVSAVKNEQYFGPGTRLTVT.

The J gene is TRBJ2-7, the V gene TRBV30; 16 bases line up with TRBD2. Per germline, CDR1 GTSNPN and CDR2 SVGIG (reference sequence). CDR3 length equals 16 residues. V shed 4 bases, J shed 6 bases, and the junction held 9 bases outside the gene matches. CDR3 loop: CAWTPGLAGGPGEQYF. Here the CDR3 DNA reads TGTGCCTGGACCCCGGGACTAGCGGGAGGGCCGGGCGAGCAGTACTTC.

The chain carries TRBV19 and TRBJ2-7; D is tentatively TRBD1 or TRBD2 (6 bases each). This CDR3 is built from 14 residues. The germline gives CDR1 LNHDA, CDR2 SQIVND (reference sequence). Between the trimmed V and J ends, which lost 8 bases and 2 bases, there was a span of 16 bases. This chain's CDR3 is CASSDRRDTYEQYF. The CDR3 DNA sequence: TGTGCCAGTTCAGACAGGAGGGATACCTACGAGCAGTACTTC.

Concerning this clone: This sample also contains other DNA sequences that code for the same CDR3. This sequence joins TRBV5-1 and TRBJ2-1; 7 bases map to TRBD2. Germline CDR1 SGHRS, CDR2 YFSETQ. The CDR3 runs 15 residues. V was pared by 1 base and J by 4 bases, with 5 bases of the junction left unmatched. The CDR3 is CASSLQAGAYNEQFF. The CDR3 DNA sequence: TGCGCCAGCAGCTTGCAGGCGGGAGCTTACAATGAGCAGTTCTTC.

The V and J genes are TRBV30 and TRBJ2-5; the match to TRBD2 covers 11 bases. The CDR3 extends over 14 amino acids. Germline loops: CDR1 GTSNPN, CDR2 SVGIG (reference sequence). The junction had 6 bases not matched to a gene; V was cut back by 4 bases and J by 5 bases. Here the CDR3 DNA reads TGTGCCTGGACATTAGCGGGGGGGCGTGAGACCCAGTACTTC. Its translation is CAWTLAGGRETQYF.

This chain uses TRBV18 with TRBJ1-4; TRBD1 might be the D (5 bases). The CDR3 consists of 16 residues. CDR1 KGHSH and CDR2 LQKENI come from the germline V gene. Trimming shortened V by 1 base and J by 5 bases, and 14 bases separated the two germline ends. As DNA, the CDR3 is TGTGCCAGCTCACCACTGAGTGGGACCGCGAATGAAAAACTGTTTTTT. It yields the protein CASSPLSGTANEKLFF.

The chain uses TRBV2 and TRBJ2-7, with D possibly TRBD1 on 6 matching bases. The germline gives CDR1 SNHLY, CDR2 FYNNEI. This CDR3 has 12 residues. V was pared by 8 bases and J by 0 bases, with 8 bases between. CDR3 in amino acids: CASGGPSYEQYF. In nucleotides, the CDR3 is TGTGCCAGCGGGGGCCCCTCCTACGAGCAGTACTTC.

The CDR3 bases are TGTGCCAGCAGCTTAGCTAGGCTAGCGGGAAGAAAGGAGACCCAGTACTTC. Encoded protein: CASSLARLAGRKETQYF. V and J are TRBV7-2 and TRBJ2-5; 9 positions match TRBD2. The CDR3 contains 17 residues. V lost 0 bases and J lost 5; bases outside the gene matches: 10. Per germline, CDR1 SGHTA and CDR2 FQGNSA.

The chain is built from TRBV19 and TRBJ2-7, with 10 bases that match TRBD1. This CDR3 comprises 19 residues. The ends lost 0 bases at V and 4 bases at J; junction bases unmatched: 15. CDR1 and CDR2 from the germline V gene are LNHDA and SQIVND (reference sequence). The CDR3 protein is CASSIDPFFGGQGPYEQYF. The CDR3 DNA sequence: TGTGCCAGTAGTATAGATCCATTCTTCGGGGGACAGGGGCCGTACGAGCAGTACTTC.

V is TRBV10-1 and J is TRBJ2-7; D call uncertain. Germline V gene data show CDR1 as WNHNN and CDR2 as SYGVQD (reference sequence). This CDR3 has 13 residues. V was shortened by 0 bases and J by 4 bases, with 7 bases between the two germline ends. CDR3 in amino acids: CASSESSAYEQYF. The CDR3 bases are TGCGCCAGCAGTGAGTCGAGCGCGTACGAGCAGTACTTC.

On this clone itself: This specimen includes other DNA sequences encoding the same CDR3. The CDR3 here is CASSQDLAGVADTQYF. DNA of the CDR3: TGCGCCAGCAGCCAAGATCTAGCGGGAGTGGCAGATACGCAGTATTTT. The chain couples TRBV4-3 to TRBJ2-3; 10 bases line up with TRBD2. The V segment lost 0 bases and the J segment 4 bases; nucleotides outside the gene matches: 4. Germline CDR1 is LGHNA and CDR2 is YSLEER. CDR3 length equals 16 residues.

The rearrangement joins TRBV6-1 to TRBJ2-2; no definite D call. CDR1 MNHNS and CDR2 SASEGT come from the germline V gene. Trimming took 4 bases from V and 4 from J, leaving 4 bases between them. The CDR3 length is 12 residues. The CDR3 coding sequence is TGTGCCAGCAGTGTTAGCACCGGGGAGCTGTTTTTT. Protein sequence: CASSVSTGELFF.

The rearrangement joins TRBV30 to TRBJ1-5; D unclear. The CDR3 runs to 14 residues. The ends were cut back, 0 bases at V and 4 bases at J, with 10 bases in the middle. The germline V gene encodes CDR1 GTSNPN and CDR2 SVGIG (reference sequence). The CDR3 reads CAWSVLDENQPQHF. DNA of the CDR3: TGTGCCTGGAGTGTTTTGGACGAGAATCAGCCCCAGCATTTT.

J is TRBJ2-3 and V is TRBV30; 8 bases are shared with TRBD1. This CDR3 contains 15 residues. The V segment lost 0 bases and the J segment 2 bases; nucleotides outside the gene matches: 4. Germline V CDR1 and CDR2: GTSNPN, SVGIG (reference sequence). The CDR3 spells CAWSVRGRPTDTQYF. The CDR3 DNA reads as TGTGCCTGGAGTGTCAGGGGGCGCCCCACAGATACGCAGTATTTT.

The chain recombines TRBV14 with TRBJ2-5, with D possibly TRBD1 on 5 matching bases. Germline CDR1 SGHDN, CDR2 FVKESK. The CDR3 covers 13 residues. The ends were cut back, 4 bases at V and 4 bases at J, with 10 bases in the middle. In DNA form, the CDR3 reads TGTGCCAGCAGCCTCTGGGGCCTAGAGACCCAGTACTTC. It codes for CASSLWGLETQYF.

J is TRBJ2-1 and V is TRBV10-3; 8 nucleotides agree with TRBD2. Germline V CDR1 and CDR2: ENHRY, SYGVKD. CDR3 length: 19 amino acids. V dropped 4 bases and J dropped 0; count of bases not matched to a gene: 14. The CDR3 nucleotides read TGTGCCATCAGTGGGGTGAGCGGGAGTATTGGGAGCTCCTACAATGAGCAGTTCTTC. Translating it yields CAISGVSGSIGSSYNEQFF.

The J gene is TRBJ1-2, the V gene TRBV6-5; 7 bases line up with TRBD1. Germline lookup yields CDR1 MNHEY and CDR2 SVGAGI. V trimming: 4 bases; J trimming: 7 bases; junction bases outside the gene matches: 9. The CDR3 consists of 14 residues. CDR3 coding DNA: TGTGCCAGCAGTTTTTCGGACAGGAGTCTTGGCTACACCTTC. This translates into CASSFSDRSLGYTF.

The chain is built from TRBV9 and TRBJ1-1; 9 nucleotides match TRBD1. Germline trimming cut 4 bases from V and 6 bases from J; bases unmatched to any gene: 10. The CDR3 totals 15 residues. CDR1 and CDR2 (germline): SGDLS, YYNGEE. CDR3 sequence (DNA): TGTGCCAGCAGCCCGCTGGGACAGGGTGTTTCTGAAGCTTTCTTT. Amino acid sequence: CASSPLGQGVSEAFF.

The gene calls are TRBV9 and TRBJ1-5, with unresolved D. The V and J ends lost 1 base and 0 bases respectively, with 20 bases between them. This CDR3 is 19 amino acids long. CDR1 and CDR2 from the germline V gene are SGDLS and YYNGEE. The CDR3 reads CASSVPFPPSRISNQPQHF. The CDR3 DNA is TGTGCCAGCAGCGTACCTTTTCCTCCATCCCGAATTAGCAATCAGCCCCAGCATTTT.

The DNA of the CDR3 is TGCGCCAGCAGCTTAGGACAGACGAACATTCAGTACTTC. Encoded protein: CASSLGQTNIQYF. The chain links TRBV5-1 to TRBJ2-4; D is perhaps TRBD1 (6 bases). With 2 bases removed from V and 7 bases from J, the gap between germline ends came to 10 bases. This CDR3 is 13 amino acids long. Germline V CDR1 and CDR2: SGHRS, YFSETQ.

The gene calls are TRBV5-5 and TRBJ1-5; 8 nucleotides agree with TRBD1. Trimming cost V 3 bases and J 6 bases; bases outside gene matches: 5. CDR1 is SGHKS and CDR2 is YYEKEE in the germline V gene (reference sequence). The CDR3 runs to 14 residues. The CDR3 is CASSWTGSGQPQHF. CDR3 nucleotides: TGTGCCAGCAGCTGGACAGGGTCGGGTCAGCCCCAGCATTTT.

With respect to this clone: The sample contains more than one DNA sequence encoding this CDR3. The chain joins TRBV19 to TRBJ2-7; possible D gene TRBD2, 6 bases. CDR1 and CDR2 (germline): LNHDA, SQIVND (reference sequence). The CDR3 is 13 residues long. Trimming shortened V by 4 bases and J by 0 bases, and 7 bases separated the two germline ends. The CDR3 DNA reads TGTGCCAGTAGTACGGGAGCCTCCTACGAGCAGTACTTC. Protein: CASSTGASYEQYF.

Of note for this clone: Other DNA sequences in the sample encode the same CDR3. The rearrangement joins TRBV5-1 to TRBJ2-7; 9 bases map to TRBD1. In germline, CDR1 is SGHRS, CDR2 YFSETQ. Trimming removed 0 bases from V and 6 bases from J; junction bases left unmatched: 4. The CDR3 has 14 amino acids. CDR3: CASSLGGTGSEQYF. The CDR3 DNA is TGCGCCAGCAGCTTGGGCGGGACAGGGAGCGAGCAGTACTTC.

This clone was detected once. The chain couples TRBV6-1 to TRBJ1-1; D uncertain. The CDR3 runs 13 residues. CDR1 and CDR2 from the germline V gene are MNHNS and SASEGT. V was trimmed by 5 bases and J by 4 bases, leaving 11 bases between them. The CDR3: CASSPTTLTEAFF. Written as DNA, the CDR3 is TGTGCCAGCAGTCCCACGACACTCACTGAAGCTTTCTTT.

The rearrangement uses TRBV4-2 and TRBJ1-4, with D unresolved. Trimming shortened V by 1 base and J by 1 base, and 7 bases separated the two germline ends. CDR1 LGHNA and CDR2 YNFKEQ come from the germline V gene. The CDR3 runs to 15 residues. CDR3 region: CASSQAGVTNEKLFF. CDR3 sequence (DNA): TGTGCCAGCAGCCAAGCGGGCGTAACTAATGAAAAACTGTTTTTT.

The rearrangement joins TRBV19 to TRBJ2-6; D gene uncertain. Trimming left V 6 bases short and J 0 bases short, with 15 bases between. The CDR3 extends over 17 amino acids. Germline-derived CDR1 and CDR2 are LNHDA and SQIVND (reference sequence). CDR3 DNA: TGTGCCAGTAGCCGCGAGGCAGCCGTCTCTGGGGCCAACGTCCTGACTTTC. Protein sequence: CASSREAAVSGANVLTF.

This clone was counted once. V and J are TRBV6-6 and TRBJ2-7; D is undetermined. V gave up 6 bases and J gave up 1 base, with 10 bases separating them. The V gene's germline CDR1 is MNHNY and CDR2 SVGAGI (reference sequence). There are 13 residues in the CDR3. The CDR3 region has the DNA TGTGCCAGCAGCACGACTGATTCCTACGAGCAGTACTTC. Translating gives CASSTTDSYEQYF.